The 21 T cell receptor beta chains reported below all come from one sample, sequenced in a study of blood T cell repertoires in COVID-19. TCRdb's copy holds only in-frame clones and misses some; the assay was immunoSEQ multiplex PCR. This table holds some 70,000 clones, 86% found once. The sample consisted of peripheral blood. Receptors originate from a man aged 50 or older with active COVID-19.

This clone was counted once. The CDR3 is CASSSSLGGVANTGELFF. CDR3 nucleotides: TGTGCCAGCAGCTCCTCCCTCGGGGGAGTTGCGAACACCGGGGAGCTGTTTTTT. This chain connects TRBV7-9 to TRBJ2-2; possibly TRBD2 for D (6 bases). CDR1 is SEHNR, CDR2 FQNEAQ, per germline (reference sequence). V gave up 4 bases and J gave up 0 bases, with 18 bases separating them. The CDR3 contains 18 residues.

This rearrangement joins TRBV19 to TRBJ2-3; 7 positions agree with TRBD2. With V trimmed by 3 bases and J by 0 bases, 3 bases remained unmatched. The CDR3 has 15 residues. Germline assignment: CDR1 LNHDA and CDR2 SQIVND (reference sequence). CDR3 sequence: CASSMDSGSTDTQYF. The DNA of the CDR3 is TGTGCCAGTAGTATGGATAGCGGGAGCACAGATACGCAGTATTTT.

In regard to this clone: One end of the junction varies from germline; a read error may be responsible. The J gene is TRBJ1-4, the V gene TRBV6-5; D possibly corresponds to TRBD1 (6 bases). Germline CDR1 is MNHEY and CDR2 is SVGAGI. This CDR3 comprises 15 residues. The CDR3 coding sequence is TGCGCCCCCCCACAGGGAGAGGAGACTAATGAAAAACTGTTTTTT. It yields the protein CAPPQGEETNEKLFF.

The chain is built from TRBV5-1 and TRBJ2-1; a weak D match, TRBD2 (5 bases). The CDR3 is 13 amino acids. V shed 5 bases and J shed 4 bases, with 10 bases lying between them. Germline CDR1 SGHRS, CDR2 YFSETQ. CDR3 sequence: CASSLARYNEQFF. As DNA, the CDR3 is TGCGCCAGCAGTTTAGCGAGATACAATGAGCAGTTCTTC.

To note about this clone: In the same sample, other DNA sequences code for this CDR3. The rearrangement joins TRBV4-2 to TRBJ1-4; D might be TRBD1 (5 bases). CDR1 is LGHNA, CDR2 YNFKEQ, per germline. V was clipped by 3 bases and J by 5 bases, with 10 bases between them. The CDR3 runs to 14 residues. The DNA for the CDR3 is TGTGCCAGCAGCCAGGGTCAGGGAAATGAAAAACTGTTTTTT. Translating it yields CASSQGQGNEKLFF.

The chain joins TRBV3-1 (or the pseudogene TRBV3-2) to TRBJ2-2; no clear D gene. There are 15 residues in the CDR3. V lost 4 bases to trimming and J lost 0 bases, with 9 bases between them. Germline V gene lookup returns CDR1 LGHDT and CDR2 YNNKEL (reference sequence). The CDR3 spells CASSLRSANTGELFF. The CDR3 DNA is TGTGCCAGCAGCCTTAGATCCGCGAACACCGGGGAGCTGTTTTTT.

The rearrangement links TRBV7-8 to TRBJ2-1; D might be TRBD2 (6 bases). The germline V gene encodes CDR1 SGHVS and CDR2 FQNEAQ. V was trimmed by 5 bases and J by 9 bases, leaving 14 bases between them. The CDR3 totals 13 residues. The CDR3 region is CASSPWGVAEQFF. CDR3 coding DNA: TGTGCCAGCAGCCCATGGGGGGTCGCTGAGCAGTTCTTC.

V gene TRBV24-1 combines with J gene TRBJ2-1, with 12 bases lining up with TRBD2. After removal of 0 bases from V and 7 bases from J, the junction contained 6 bases not matched to a gene. This CDR3 is built from 17 residues. Germline CDR1 reads KGHDR; CDR2 reads SFDVKD. CDR3 region: CATSDLRTSGIPNEQFF. In nucleotides, the CDR3 is TGTGCCACCAGTGATTTGCGGACTAGCGGGATTCCGAATGAGCAGTTCTTC.

The chain is built from TRBV11-3 and TRBJ2-3; 12 bases agree with TRBD2. The CDR3 runs 18 residues. The V gene end was trimmed by 4 bases and the J gene end by 1 base; junction bases not matched to a gene: 9. CDR1 and CDR2 (germline): SGHNT, YENEEA. DNA for the CDR3: TGTGCCAGCAGCTCTCCGGGACTAGCGGGCTCAGGCACAGATACGCAGTATTTT. Translated, it gives CASSSPGLAGSGTDTQYF.

This rearrangement joins TRBV19 to TRBJ2-6; possibly TRBD2 for D (6 bases). Per the germline V gene, CDR1 is LNHDA and CDR2 is SQIVND (reference sequence). This CDR3 is 17 amino acids long. V was pared by 5 bases and J by 0 bases, with 14 bases between. The CDR3 sequence: CASSLSGLNSGANVLTF. The CDR3, as DNA: TGTGCCAGTAGTCTCTCGGGACTCAACTCTGGGGCCAACGTCCTGACTTTC.

This chain uses TRBV6-2 or TRBV6-3 with TRBJ2-5, with TRBD2 matching over 9 bases. V was clipped by 4 bases and J by 5 bases; unmatched bases: 5. CDR1 and CDR2 from the germline V gene are MNHEY and SVGEGT. The CDR3 totals 14 residues. CDR3 region: CASSWGSGSETQYF. CDR3 DNA sequence: TGTGCCAGCAGTTGGGGTAGCGGGAGCGAGACCCAGTACTTC.

The chain couples TRBV27 to TRBJ2-7, with 7 bases fitting TRBD2. The ends lost 2 bases at V and 7 bases at J; junction bases unmatched: 14. The CDR3 covers 16 residues. Germline V gene sequence: CDR1 MNHEY, CDR2 SMNVEV (reference sequence). The CDR3 sequence: CASSLTGERGDREQYV. The CDR3 nucleotides are TGTGCCAGCAGTTTAACCGGCGAGCGGGGAGATAGGGAGCAGTACGTC.

This clone was detected ten times or more. The chain links TRBV19 to TRBJ1-5, with a tentative D call TRBD1 (6 bases). V lost 7 bases and J lost 7, with 17 bases in between. The CDR3 sequence is 14 residues long. Germline-derived CDR1 and CDR2 are LNHDA and SQIVND (reference sequence). The CDR3 region is CASTAIRGGQPQHF. The CDR3 coding sequence is TGTGCCAGTACCGCAATCAGGGGAGGGCAGCCCCAGCATTTT.

This sequence joins TRBV9 and TRBJ2-3; D remains unclear. The CDR3 length is 14 residues. Germline V CDR1 and CDR2: SGDLS, YYNGEE. Trimming pared 1 base from V and 1 base from J, leaving 7 bases between. CDR3 region: CASSVLSRTDTQYF. The DNA for the CDR3 is TGTGCCAGCAGCGTACTAAGCCGCACAGATACGCAGTATTTT.

The CDR3 protein is CASSSPGTARPNEQFF. CDR3 bases: TGTGCCAGCAGTAGTCCGGGTACCGCGAGACCCAATGAGCAGTTCTTC. The rearrangement uses TRBV2 and TRBJ2-1; no reliable D call. Germline CDR1 reads SNHLY; CDR2 reads FYNNEI. This CDR3 spans 16 amino acids. V lost 5 bases, J lost 6 bases, and 20 bases lay in between. Full variable domain (rest looked up from reference TRBV2 and TRBJ2-1): EPEVTQTPSHQVTQMGQEVILRCVPISNHLYFYWYRQILGQKVEFLVSFYNNEISEKSEIFDDQFSVERPDGSNFTLKIRSTKLEDSAMYFCASSSPGTARPNEQFFGPGTRLTVL.

The chain couples TRBV27 to TRBJ2-1; 14 bases align to TRBD2. This CDR3 contains 15 residues. V trimming: 5 bases; J trimming: 9 bases; junction bases outside the gene matches: 6. CDR1 is MNHEY, CDR2 SMNVEV, per germline (reference sequence). The CDR3 is CASSAGLAGASEQFF. Written as DNA, the CDR3 is TGTGCCAGCAGTGCGGGACTAGCGGGAGCGAGTGAGCAGTTCTTC.

The genes are TRBV29-1 and TRBJ2-1, with D perhaps matching TRBD2 (6 bases). V dropped 7 bases and J dropped 5 bases, with 18 bases sitting between them. Germline CDR1 reads SQVTM; CDR2 reads ANQGSEA. This CDR3 region has 14 residues. The CDR3 DNA follows: TGCAGCGCAAGCCGGGAGTTGGGGGACAATGAGCAGTTCTTC. Translating gives CSASRELGDNEQFF.

The V and J genes are TRBV11-2 and TRBJ2-1, with 15 bases lining up with TRBD2. Trimming cost V 4 bases and J 12 bases; bases outside gene matches: 7. This CDR3 has 15 amino acids. Germline V CDR1 and CDR2: SGHAT, FQNNGV. DNA for the CDR3: TGTGCCAGCAGCTCACCGGGACTAGCGGGGGGTTCGCAGTTCTTC. This sequence encodes CASSSPGLAGGSQFF.

The count of this clone is one. The CDR3, as DNA: TGTGCCAGCAGCCAAGACGGCGTAGGGGTAGAGGAAATAAACGTCCTGACTTTC. Translating gives CASSQDGVGVEEINVLTF. The V and J genes are TRBV14 and TRBJ2-6; the D gene is possibly TRBD1 (5 bases). Germline V gives CDR1 SGHDN, CDR2 FVKESK. Trimming pared 0 bases from V and 10 bases from J, leaving 22 bases between. The CDR3 spans 18 residues. Filled out from reference TRBV14 and TRBJ2-6, the complete variable domain reads EAGVTQFPSHSVIEKGQTVTLRCDPISGHDNLYWYRRVMGKEIKFLLHFVKESKQDESGMPNNRFLAERTGGTYSTLKVQPAELEDSGVYFCASSQDGVGVEEINVLTFGAGSRLTVL.

This sequence joins TRBV29-1 and TRBJ2-4; 14 nucleotides align to TRBD2. CDR3 length equals 18 residues. Germline V lookup: CDR1 SQVTM, CDR2 ANQGSEA. The ends lost 5 bases at V and 0 bases at J; junction bases unmatched: 9. For the CDR3, the DNA is TGCAGCGTTTCCAGACTAGCGGGAGGGAATATAGCCAAAAACATTCAGTACTTC. Translated: CSVSRLAGGNIAKNIQYF. Supplemented by reference TRBV29-1 and TRBJ2-4, the full variable domain reads SAVISQKPSRDICQRGTSLTIQCQVDSQVTMMFWYRQQPGQSLTLIATANQGSEATYESGFVIDKFPISRPNLTFSTLTVSNMSPEDSSIYLCSVSRLAGGNIAKNIQYFGAGTRLSVL.

V and J are TRBV18 and TRBJ1-2; a possible D gene is TRBD1 (5 bases). Germline V gene data show CDR1 as KGHSH and CDR2 as LQKENI. V was cut by 5 bases and J by 4 bases, with 17 bases left in between. The CDR3 covers 15 residues. DNA for the CDR3: TGTGCCAGCTCATCGGGACTACGGACCATCTATGGCTACACCTTC. This encodes CASSSGLRTIYGYTF.